Below are 9 T cell receptor beta chains sequenced from a single sample in a study of shared clonotypes between healthy human individuals. Sequenced by immunoSEQ multiplex PCR; TCRdb stores in-frame clones only, minus some. Of fewer than 200,000 clones in the sample, approximately 60% are singletons; the top ten hold less than 11%. Source material: memory CD4+ T cells sorted from blood. Stated subset: CD45RA-negative fraction. The receptors stem from a man aged 25-45 years in good health.

This chain connects TRBV2 to TRBJ1-1; 7 bases are a match to TRBD1. Per the germline V gene, CDR1 is SNHLY and CDR2 is FYNNEI. The CDR3 is made up of 14 amino acids. J was trimmed by 3 bases and V by 5 bases; bases with no gene match: 6. The CDR3 sequence: CASSKDRADTEAFF. The CDR3 bases are TGTGCCAGCAGTAAAGACAGGGCGGACACTGAAGCTTTCTTT.

The genes are TRBV6-1 and TRBJ1-5; D gene uncertain. Germline V CDR1 and CDR2: MNHNS, SASEGT. The V gene lost 4 bases and the J gene lost 0 bases, with 7 bases spanning the gap. CDR3 length: 14 residues. The CDR3 region has the DNA TGTGCCAGCAGTGGACAACTTAGCAATCAGCCCCAGCATTTT. Translated, it gives CASSGQLSNQPQHF.

This chain links TRBV11-2 with TRBJ1-5, with D maybe TRBD1 (5 bases). Germline CDR1 reads SGHAT; CDR2 reads FQNNGV. Trimming shortened V by 0 bases and J by 2 bases, and 8 bases separated the two germline ends. The length of the CDR3 is 15 residues. CDR3 amino acids: CASSLDRARNQPQHF. DNA of the CDR3: TGTGCCAGCAGCTTAGACAGGGCTCGCAATCAGCCCCAGCATTTT.

The chain links TRBV2 to TRBJ2-5; 14 bases match TRBD2. CDR1 and CDR2 from the germline V gene are SNHLY and FYNNEI. After removal of 2 bases from V and 4 bases from J, the junction contained 3 bases not matched to a gene. The CDR3 contains 16 residues. CDR3 amino acids: CASSELGLAGVETQYF. CDR3 sequence (DNA): TGTGCCAGCAGTGAACTGGGACTAGCGGGAGTAGAGACCCAGTACTTC.

This clone has a handful of counts. The CDR3 DNA is TGCGCCAGCAGCCAAGATGGGTGGCAGCCCCAAGAGACCCAGTACTTC. Residues: CASSQDGWQPQETQYF. V is TRBV4-1 and J is TRBJ2-5; D is uncertain. Per the germline V gene, CDR1 is MGHRA and CDR2 is YSYEKL. V lost 0 bases, J lost 1 base, and 12 bases lay in between. The CDR3 totals 16 residues.

The chain combines TRBV4-3 with TRBJ2-3; 8 nucleotides line up with TRBD1. Germline lookup yields CDR1 LGHNA and CDR2 YSLEER. This CDR3 spans 15 amino acids. The J segment lost 5 bases and the V segment lost 2 bases, leaving 6 bases of the junction unmatched. Here the CDR3 DNA reads TGCGCCAGCAGCCAACGGACAGGGCAGGGAGATACGCAGTATTTT. This translates into CASSQRTGQGDTQYF.

This chain joins TRBV7-8 and TRBJ2-1; tentatively, D is TRBD2 (6 bases). V was clipped by 5 bases and J by 3 bases, with 11 bases between them. CDR3 length: 14 amino acids. Per germline, CDR1 SGHVS and CDR2 FQNEAQ. Here the CDR3 DNA reads TGTGCCAGCAGCAACGGGACTCTCTACAATGAGCAGTTCTTC. It encodes CASSNGTLYNEQFF.

This clone was seen a handful of times. The V call is TRBV4-1, the J call TRBJ2-7; no firm D call. Trimming removed 1 base from V and 1 base from J, with 5 bases in between. Looked up from germline, CDR1 is MGHRA and CDR2 is YSYEKL. This CDR3 comprises 13 residues. The CDR3 bases are TGCGCCAGCAGCCAAGGGATTTCCTACGAGCAGTACTTC. This translates into CASSQGISYEQYF.

The V gene is TRBV18, the J gene TRBJ2-5; 8 positions agree with TRBD1. Trimming cost V 5 bases and J 4 bases; bases outside gene matches: 9. Germline V gene data show CDR1 as KGHSH and CDR2 as LQKENI. This CDR3 region has 15 residues. Here the CDR3 reads CASSKDRADGETQYF. The CDR3 coding sequence is TGTGCCAGCTCAAAGGACAGGGCGGATGGAGAGACCCAGTACTTC. The whole variable domain, filled in from reference TRBV18 and TRBJ2-5, reads NAGVMQNPRHLVRRRGQEARLRCSPMKGHSHVYWYRQLPEEGLKFMVYLQKENIIDESGMPKERFSAEFPKEGPSILRIQQVVRGDSAAYFCASSKDRADGETQYFGPGTRLLVL.